These T cell receptor beta chains were read from a single sample in a study of cytomegalovirus exposure and HLA in healthy donors. Profiling relied on immunoSEQ multiplex PCR, and the TCRdb table lists in-frame clones only, not all of them. The data show 75,000 to 100,000 clones, around 70% seen once. Material for sequencing was PBMCs. These receptors all stem from a man aged 60 to 69 in good health and CMV-seronegative. Each CDR3 is given with its conserved first and last residue.

V gene,CDR3 protein
TRBV5-5,CASSLGLAGRGEQYF
TRBV11-2,CASSFLATDTQYF
TRBV2,CASCPSDTRLNEQFF
TRBV6-5,CASSYLSSQDPNTQYF
TRBV5-1,CASSSKSSGTADELAKNIQYF
TRBV5-5,CASSLRGELAGQETQYF
TRBV1,CTSSQDRWPIWGDEQFF
TRBV7-8,CASSLWTDLNTEAFF
TRBV27,CASTMNGLIGYEQYF
TRBV5-5,CASSLGGRQGVRNEQFF
TRBV5-4,CASSLGLAWGMDTQYF
TRBV5-1,CASSPYTGGAGEKLFF
TRBV5-4,CASSLYRSNEKLFF
TRBV7-6,CASSALGEDYEQYF
TRBV2,CASSTGGVSGVYSYNEQFF
TRBV11-2,CASSPRFGTSGTTDTQYF
TRBV5-4,CASSLGGSASDTQYF
TRBV4-1,CASSHYPSDEAEAFF
TRBV11-2,CASSPRQGASDTQYF
TRBV5-1,CASSFTGFGNTIYF
TRBV6-1,CASSDRGRGRETQYF
TRBV5-1,CASSPEGGPNQPQHF
TRBV27,CASKEDRGPAPLHF
TRBV7-9,CASSSQGDSPLHF
TRBV6-1,CASYRASDEKLFF
TRBV6-5,CASRTSRGQPQHF
TRBV6-1,CASSVLRGVGDGYTF
TRBV2,CASSAAGGRANEKLFF
TRBV5-1,CASSPPSGVSYEQYF
TRBV7-2,CASSTQLAVEQYF
TRBV5-4,CASSGTGNSYGYTF
TRBV19,CASSILTGRAGAQHF
TRBV5-4,CASSSSRLARETQYF